This T cell receptor beta chain is from a study of identical twins. Using its own MiXCR run on the 5' RACE reads, TCRdb lists one record per CDR3 protein. The repertoire includes 650,000 to 800,000 distinct CDR3 sequences, around 8.3% of them detected once, and roughly 0.97% sits in the top ten. The CDR3 totals 14 residues. Unmatched junction bases numbered 9, after V lost 5 bases and J lost 5 bases. Germline lookup yields CDR1 DFQATT and CDR2 SNEGSKA (reference sequence). These data were also filed under a second study, of yellow fever vaccine responses in identical twins.

The clonotype was recovered from a woman aged 18-35 years in good health. The source material was PBMCs. The genes are TRBV20-1 and TRBJ2-5; TRBD1 aligns across 9 bases. The CDR3 bases are TGCAGTGCTCCCCGGACAGGGGTGATGGAGACCCAGTACTTC. Protein sequence: CSAPRTGVMETQYF.